A selection of T cell receptor beta chains follows, all from one sample in a study of T cells expressing NK-cell markers. After re-calling the 5' RACE reads, TCRdb lists one entry per CDR3 protein, DNA absent. The table lists around 550,000 distinct CDR3 sequences, with around 3.3% in the top ten. The source material was blood T cells: a sorted CD56 or NKG2C T cell subset, CD4+ or CD8+ T cells, or bulk PBMC T cells (not recorded which). These receptors were taken from a man aged 18 to 29 in good health. Each CDR3 is given with its conserved first and last residue. Each record gives: J gene, V gene, CDR3 protein.

J: TRBJ2-5
V: TRBV29-1
CDR3: CSVPDSLRETQYF

J: TRBJ2-6
V: TRBV4-1
CDR3: CASSQGGGRGGQALGANVLTF

J: TRBJ2-5
V: TRBV20-1
CDR3: CSAWDSNRETQYF

J: TRBJ2-2
V: TRBV13
CDR3: CASSERTSGSVDTGELFF

J: TRBJ1-2
V: TRBV14
CDR3: CASSQFNRGSYGYTF

J: TRBJ2-1
V: TRBV20-1
CDR3: CSASGTGLVVEQFF

J: TRBJ2-1
V: TRBV24-1
CDR3: CATSDLRGTSGIKSNEQFF

J: TRBJ2-7
V: TRBV7-9
CDR3: CASSVSGPYEQYF

J: TRBJ2-7
V: TRBV4-3
CDR3: CASSLGQETYEQYF

J: TRBJ1-1
V: TRBV5-4
CDR3: CASRDRDRPTEAFF

J: TRBJ2-7
V: TRBV20-1
CDR3: CSANTLAGGADGEQYF

J: TRBJ2-2
V: TRBV11-1
CDR3: CASSFYGQGGTGELFF

J: TRBJ2-3
V: TRBV7-2
CDR3: CASSSRLGQNTDTQYF

J: TRBJ2-2
V: TRBV7-9
CDR3: CASSLPGVNTGELFF

J: TRBJ2-1
V: TRBV12-3/TRBV12-4
CDR3: CASSWGAEQFF

J: TRBJ2-1
V: TRBV7-9
CDR3: CASKWGGNNEQFF

J: TRBJ1-4
V: TRBV4-2
CDR3: CASSQVGGQGNEKLFF

J: TRBJ2-3
V: TRBV5-1
CDR3: CASSQQLAGGLRDTQYF

J: TRBJ1-5
V: TRBV7-9
CDR3: CATTDRVNQPQHF

J: TRBJ2-7
V: TRBV6-2/TRBV6-3
CDR3: CATSVGSLSSYEQYF

J: TRBJ2-3
V: TRBV7-8
CDR3: CASSLDRDGTQYF

J: TRBJ2-2
V: TRBV5-6
CDR3: CASSSSPTGTTGELFF

J: TRBJ2-3
V: TRBV11-1
CDR3: CASSLKIPGQGSTDTQYF

J: TRBJ2-1
V: TRBV29-1
CDR3: CSVTGLATYNEQFF

J: TRBJ2-5
V: TRBV20-1
CDR3: CSARGVSQETQYF

J: TRBJ1-4
V: TRBV29-1
CDR3: CSVDVVSGEKLFF

J: TRBJ1-1
V: TRBV7-2
CDR3: CASTSRDRGFTEAFF

J: TRBJ1-1
V: TRBV7-3
CDR3: CASSRDREGEAFF